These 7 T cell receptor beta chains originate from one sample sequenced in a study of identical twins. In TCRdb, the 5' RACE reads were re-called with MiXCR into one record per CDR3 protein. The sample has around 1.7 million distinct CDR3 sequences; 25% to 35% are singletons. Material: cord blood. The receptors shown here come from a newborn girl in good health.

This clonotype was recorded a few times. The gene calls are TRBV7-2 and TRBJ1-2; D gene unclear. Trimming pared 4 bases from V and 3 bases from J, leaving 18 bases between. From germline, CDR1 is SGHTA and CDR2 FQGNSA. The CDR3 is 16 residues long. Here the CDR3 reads CASSSVVWVGDYGYTF. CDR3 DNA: TGTGCCAGCAGCTCAGTGGTCTGGGTTGGGGACTATGGCTACACCTTC.

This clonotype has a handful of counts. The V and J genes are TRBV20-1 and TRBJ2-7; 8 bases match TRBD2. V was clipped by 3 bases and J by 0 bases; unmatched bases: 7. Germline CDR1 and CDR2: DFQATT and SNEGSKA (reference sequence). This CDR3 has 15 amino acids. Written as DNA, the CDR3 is TGCAGTGCTAGGTCTAGCGGGCCCAGCTCCTACGAGCAGTACTTC. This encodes CSARSSGPSSYEQYF.

The CDR3 loop reads CASSQTSGGCEQYF. The CDR3 nucleotides read TGCGCCAGCAGCCAAACTAGCGGGGGGTGCGAGCAGTACTTC. This chain connects TRBV4-1 to TRBJ2-7, with 12 bases lining up with TRBD2. CDR1 and CDR2 (germline): MGHRA, YSYEKL. The CDR3 runs 14 residues. Trimming removed 2 bases from V and 6 bases from J; junction bases left unmatched: 2.

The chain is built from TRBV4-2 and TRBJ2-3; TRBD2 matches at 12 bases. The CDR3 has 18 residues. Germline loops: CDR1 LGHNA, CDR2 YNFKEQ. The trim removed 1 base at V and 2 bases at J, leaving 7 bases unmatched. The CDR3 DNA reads TGTGCCAGCAGCCAAGTCCTCCTAGCGGGGGGGGACACAGATACGCAGTATTTT. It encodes CASSQVLLAGGDTDTQYF.

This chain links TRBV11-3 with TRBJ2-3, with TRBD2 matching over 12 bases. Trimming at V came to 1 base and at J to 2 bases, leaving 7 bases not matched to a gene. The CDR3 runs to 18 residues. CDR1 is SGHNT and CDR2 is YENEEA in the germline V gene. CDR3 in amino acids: CASSLGEGLAGLTDTQYF. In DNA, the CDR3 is TGTGCCAGCAGCTTAGGCGAGGGACTAGCGGGCCTCACAGATACGCAGTATTTT.

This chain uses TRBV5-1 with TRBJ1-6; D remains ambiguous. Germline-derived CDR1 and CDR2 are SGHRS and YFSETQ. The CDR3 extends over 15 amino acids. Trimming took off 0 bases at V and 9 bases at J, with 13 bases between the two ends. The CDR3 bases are TGCGCCAGCAGCTTGGCGGCCTCAGCGGGTTCACCCCTCCACTTT. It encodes CASSLAASAGSPLHF.

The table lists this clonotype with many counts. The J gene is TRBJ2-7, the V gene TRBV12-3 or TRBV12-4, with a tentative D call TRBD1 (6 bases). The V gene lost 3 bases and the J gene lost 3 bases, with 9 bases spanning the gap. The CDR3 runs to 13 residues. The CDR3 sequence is CASSLPGVYEQYF. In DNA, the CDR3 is TGTGCCAGCAGTTTGCCAGGGGTCTACGAGCAGTACTTC.